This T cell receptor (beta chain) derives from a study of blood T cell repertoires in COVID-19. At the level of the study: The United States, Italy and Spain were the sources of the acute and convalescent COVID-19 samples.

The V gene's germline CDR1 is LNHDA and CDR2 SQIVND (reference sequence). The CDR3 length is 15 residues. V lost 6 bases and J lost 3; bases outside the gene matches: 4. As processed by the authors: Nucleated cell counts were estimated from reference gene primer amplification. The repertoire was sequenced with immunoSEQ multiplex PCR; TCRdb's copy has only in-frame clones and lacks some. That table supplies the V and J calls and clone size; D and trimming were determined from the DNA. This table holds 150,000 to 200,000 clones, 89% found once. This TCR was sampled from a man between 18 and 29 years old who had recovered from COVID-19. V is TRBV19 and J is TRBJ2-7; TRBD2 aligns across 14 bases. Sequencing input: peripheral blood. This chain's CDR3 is CASSVGLAGDYEQYF. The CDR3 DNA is TGTGCCAGTAGCGTGGGACTAGCGGGAGACTACGAGCAGTACTTC.